The sample holds one count of the clone carrying this T cell receptor beta chain. What it binds is unknown. The PCR had 60 Vbeta and 13 Jbeta primers. Clones were read by immunoSEQ multiplex PCR, and TCRdb kept only the in-frame ones, dropping some. The profile shows 150,000 to 200,000 clones, around three quarters of them singletons. The data derive from a study of cytomegalovirus exposure and HLA in healthy donors. The germline V gene has CDR1 SGHRS and CDR2 YFSETQ. V dropped 4 bases and J dropped 4 bases, with 9 bases sitting between them. This CDR3 is 13 amino acids long. Findings of the study overall: Reportedly, HLA-A and HLA-B alleles of most subjects were accurately predicted from TCR beta. Links to common viral pathogens appeared, in a later analysis, for several of the most significant clusters.

V usage is TRBV5-1 and J usage is TRBJ1-5; maybe TRBD1 (5 bases). The sequencing sample was made of PBMCs. The receptor was isolated from a boy younger than 18 in good health and CMV-seronegative. CDR3 DNA sequence: TGCGCCAGCAGCCTGACAGCTAATCAGCCCCAGCATTTT. Translated: CASSLTANQPQHF.